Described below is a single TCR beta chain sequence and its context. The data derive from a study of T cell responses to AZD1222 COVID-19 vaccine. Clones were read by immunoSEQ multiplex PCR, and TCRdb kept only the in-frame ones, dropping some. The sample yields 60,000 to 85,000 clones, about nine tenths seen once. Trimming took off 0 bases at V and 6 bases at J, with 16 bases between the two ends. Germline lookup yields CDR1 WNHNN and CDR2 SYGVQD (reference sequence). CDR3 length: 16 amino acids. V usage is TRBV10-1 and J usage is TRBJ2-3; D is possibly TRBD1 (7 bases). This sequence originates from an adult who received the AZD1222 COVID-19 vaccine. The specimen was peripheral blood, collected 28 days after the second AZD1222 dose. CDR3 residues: CASSESRGPGRDTQYF. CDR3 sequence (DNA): TGCGCCAGCAGTGAGTCGAGGGGGCCGGGGAGGGATACGCAGTATTTT.